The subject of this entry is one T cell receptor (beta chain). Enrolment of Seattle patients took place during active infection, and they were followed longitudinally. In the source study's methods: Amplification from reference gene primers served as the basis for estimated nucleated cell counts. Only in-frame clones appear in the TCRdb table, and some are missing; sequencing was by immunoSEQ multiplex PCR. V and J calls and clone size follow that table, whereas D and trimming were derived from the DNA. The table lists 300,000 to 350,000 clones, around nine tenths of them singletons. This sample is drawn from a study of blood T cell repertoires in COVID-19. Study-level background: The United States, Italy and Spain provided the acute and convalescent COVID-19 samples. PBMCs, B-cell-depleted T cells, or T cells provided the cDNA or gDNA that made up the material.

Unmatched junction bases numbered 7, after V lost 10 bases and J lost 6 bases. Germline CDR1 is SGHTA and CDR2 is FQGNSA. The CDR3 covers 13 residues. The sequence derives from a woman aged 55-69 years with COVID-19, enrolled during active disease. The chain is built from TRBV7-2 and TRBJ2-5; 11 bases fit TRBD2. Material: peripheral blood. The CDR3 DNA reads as TGTGCCACTGGACTAGCGGGTTTAAAGACCCAGTACTTC. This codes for CATGLAGLKTQYF.